One and the same sample provided the 29 T cell receptor beta chains below, sequenced in a study of cytomegalovirus exposure and HLA in healthy donors. The study ran its PCR with 60 Vbeta and 13 Jbeta primers. Data came from immunoSEQ multiplex PCR; TCRdb stores just in-frame clones and leaves some out. The table lists 200,000 to 250,000 clones, around 76% of them singletons. The material sequenced was PBMCs. All receptors derive from a woman aged 40 to 50 in good health and CMV-seropositive.

This clone appeared once. V and J are TRBV6-5 and TRBJ2-7, with unresolved D. This CDR3 is built from 14 residues. Trimming left V 4 bases short and J 1 base short, with 11 bases between. Germline values: CDR1 MNHEY, CDR2 SVGAGI. The CDR3 reads CASSFLRGSYEQYF. CDR3 bases: TGTGCCAGCAGTTTCCTCCGCGGTTCCTACGAGCAGTACTTC.

This chain connects TRBV7-9 to TRBJ2-7; D not resolved. The germline CDR1 and CDR2 sequences are SEHNR and FQNEAQ (reference sequence). V was shortened by 7 bases and J by 3 bases, with 13 bases between the two germline ends. The CDR3 is 13 residues long. CDR3 region: CASKGGPHYEQYF. The CDR3 nucleotides are TGTGCCAGCAAAGGTGGGCCGCACTACGAGCAGTACTTC.

The V and J genes are TRBV18 and TRBJ1-1; D unresolved. The germline V gene has CDR1 KGHSH and CDR2 LQKENI. The CDR3 loop spans 14 amino acids. Trimming shortened V by 6 bases and J by 1 base, and 12 bases separated the two germline ends. CDR3 nucleotides: TGTGCCAGCTCCCTCGACCGGGAGAACACTGAAGCTTTCTTT. Amino acid sequence: CASSLDRENTEAFF.

V usage is TRBV7-6 and J usage is TRBJ1-3, with D perhaps matching TRBD1 (6 bases). The CDR3 totals 18 residues. V lost 2 bases and J 6 bases, leaving 23 bases between the germline ends. Germline CDR1 and CDR2: SGHVS and FNYEAQ. The DNA of the CDR3 is TGTGCCAGCAGCTTACGCCGGGGGGCTAGATCGCCGGAAAACACCATATATTTT. This codes for CASSLRRGARSPENTIYF.

This clone was observed a handful of times. This chain uses TRBV5-1 with TRBJ2-5; 7 nucleotides agree with TRBD2. The V gene's germline CDR1 is SGHRS and CDR2 YFSETQ. J was trimmed by 4 bases and V by 4 bases; bases with no gene match: 4. This CDR3 is 13 amino acids long. The CDR3 sequence: CASSPGGTETQYF. The CDR3 DNA follows: TGCGCCAGCAGCCCGGGGGGAACAGAGACCCAGTACTTC.

The J gene is TRBJ2-3, the V gene TRBV30, with D perhaps matching TRBD1 (6 bases). V lost 8 bases and J 1 base, leaving 13 bases between the germline ends. The CDR3 is 13 residues long. Germline-derived CDR1 and CDR2 are GTSNPN and SVGIG (reference sequence). The CDR3 region has the DNA TGTGCCCAGAGGAGACAGGGCACAGATACGCAGTATTTT. Its protein product is CAQRRQGTDTQYF. Based on the CDR3 plus reference TRBV30 and TRBJ2-3, the full variable domain is SQTIHQWPATLVQPVGSPLSLECTVEGTSNPNLYWYRQAAGRGLQLLFYSVGIGQISSEVPQNLSASRPQDRQFILSSKKLLLSDSGFYLCAQRRQGTDTQYFGPGTRLTVL.

This rearrangement joins TRBV5-4 to TRBJ2-1; 7 nucleotides align to TRBD1. CDR3 length equals 17 residues. The ends lost 4 bases at V and 6 bases at J; junction bases unmatched: 16. From germline, CDR1 is SGHNT and CDR2 YYREEE (reference sequence). In nucleotides, the CDR3 is TGTGCCAGCAGCCACGAAATACAGGGGTTACCCGTCAATGAGCAGTTCTTC. It encodes CASSHEIQGLPVNEQFF.

V and J are TRBV11-2 and TRBJ1-5; D unresolved. This CDR3 is 15 amino acids long. V was cut by 1 base and J by 0 bases, with 7 bases left in between. The germline CDR1 and CDR2 sequences are SGHAT and FQNNGV. The CDR3 DNA is TGTGCCAGCAGCTTAGCACAAAATAGCAATCAGCCCCAGCATTTT. It is translated as CASSLAQNSNQPQHF.

The J gene is TRBJ2-7, the V gene TRBV4-1, with 9 nucleotides matching TRBD1. Trimming at V came to 5 bases and at J to 3 bases, leaving 5 bases not matched to a gene. Germline CDR1 is MGHRA and CDR2 is YSYEKL. CDR3 length: 14 amino acids. The CDR3 coding sequence is TGCGCCAGCAGCTCCCCGGACAGGGGCTACGAGCAGTACTTC. This translates into CASSSPDRGYEQYF.

This clone was counted a single time. The rearrangement joins TRBV6-5 to TRBJ1-2; 7 nucleotides align to TRBD1. The trim removed 2 bases at V and 2 bases at J, leaving 8 bases unmatched. The CDR3 covers 16 residues. Germline V gene sequence: CDR1 MNHEY, CDR2 SVGAGI. CDR3 amino acids: CASSYVRQGPNYGYTF. The CDR3 DNA sequence: TGTGCCAGCAGTTACGTTCGACAGGGACCCAACTATGGCTACACCTTC.

This rearrangement joins TRBV5-8 to TRBJ2-5; TRBD2 agrees at 11 bases. The tail of the sequence fits TRBJ2-7 better, so the J call may be wrong. The germline V gene encodes CDR1 SGHTS and CDR2 YDEGEE. The CDR3 totals 17 residues. CDR3 residues: CASSLARTSGFSYEQYF. CDR3 sequence (DNA): TGTGCCAGCAGCTTGGCCCGGACTAGCGGGTTCTCCTACGAGCAGTACTTC.

The V gene is TRBV9, the J gene TRBJ1-1, with a tentative D call TRBD1 (5 bases). V was clipped by 3 bases and J by 1 base, with 16 bases between them. Germline V gives CDR1 SGDLS, CDR2 YYNGEE. CDR3 length: 16 residues. The CDR3 loop reads CASSEPREGRNTEAFF. The DNA of the CDR3 is TGTGCCAGCAGCGAGCCCAGGGAAGGAAGGAACACTGAAGCTTTCTTT.

The chain carries TRBV2 and TRBJ2-3, with 11 nucleotides matching TRBD2. This CDR3 contains 15 residues. CDR1 is SNHLY, CDR2 FYNNEI, per germline. V dropped 4 bases and J dropped 4; count of bases not matched to a gene: 4. The CDR3 region has the DNA TGTGCCAGCAGTGGTAGCGGGGGGGGCGCAGATACGCAGTATTTT. This sequence encodes CASSGSGGGADTQYF.

This clone was counted once. The chain recombines TRBV6-5 with TRBJ1-4; 8 positions agree with TRBD1. The CDR3 sequence is 15 residues long. Germline V lookup: CDR1 MNHEY, CDR2 SVGAGI. V lost 0 bases and J lost 8; bases outside the gene matches: 5. The CDR3 DNA sequence: TGTGCCAGCAGTTACTCGACAGGGGAGGGGGAAAAACTGTTTTTT. It is translated as CASSYSTGEGEKLFF.

V gene TRBV2 combines with J gene TRBJ1-2; 11 bases line up with TRBD1. The CDR3 is 15 amino acids. Per the germline V gene, CDR1 is SNHLY and CDR2 is FYNNEI. The ends lost 6 bases at V and 4 bases at J; junction bases unmatched: 7. The CDR3, as DNA: TGTGCCAGCAGCCTCCGGGACAGGGGGGTCTATGGCTACACCTTC. Encoded protein: CASSLRDRGVYGYTF.

V usage is TRBV4-1 and J usage is TRBJ1-2; D is uncertain. Trimming stripped 0 bases from V and 4 bases from J, with 12 bases between. CDR3 length: 15 residues. Looked up from germline, CDR1 is MGHRA and CDR2 is YSYEKL. CDR3 in amino acids: CASSQEGGFAYGYTF. As DNA, the CDR3 is TGCGCCAGCAGCCAAGAGGGCGGGTTCGCCTATGGCTACACCTTC.

The table lists this clone with a count of one. The gene calls are TRBV6-1 and TRBJ1-6, with 9 bases that match TRBD1. After removal of 8 bases from V and 9 bases from J, the junction contained 8 bases not matched to a gene. CDR1 MNHNS and CDR2 SASEGT come from the germline V gene. The CDR3 length is 14 residues. The CDR3 loop reads CASETGTGLSPLHF. The CDR3 DNA sequence: TGTGCCAGCGAGACCGGGACAGGGCTTTCACCCCTCCACTTT.

J is TRBJ2-2 and V is TRBV6-4, with TRBD2 matching 7 bases. The CDR3 spans 13 residues. Germline CDR1 reads MRHNA; CDR2 reads SNTAGT. V gave up 5 bases and J gave up 7 bases; unmatched junction bases: 4. This CDR3 reads CASSTTSIGELFF. DNA for the CDR3: TGTGCCAGCAGTACGACTAGCATCGGGGAGCTGTTTTTT.

The chain is built from TRBV7-2 and TRBJ2-7; a weak D match, TRBD1 (6 bases). V lost 2 bases and J 2 bases, leaving 13 bases between the germline ends. The germline V gene has CDR1 SGHTA and CDR2 FQGNSA. This CDR3 contains 15 residues. CDR3 residues: CASSLRAGDPYEQYF. In DNA, the CDR3 is TGTGCCAGCAGCTTAAGGGCAGGGGATCCCTACGAGCAGTACTTC.

The chain carries TRBV7-2 and TRBJ2-7; 12 bases agree with TRBD2. The CDR3 consists of 16 residues. The V gene end was trimmed by 2 bases and the J gene end by 5 bases; junction bases not matched to a gene: 7. CDR1 SGHTA and CDR2 FQGNSA come from the germline V gene. The CDR3 loop reads CASSLLAGGPEDEQYF. As DNA, the CDR3 is TGTGCCAGCAGCTTACTAGCGGGAGGGCCTGAGGACGAGCAGTACTTC.

The chain links TRBV7-9 to TRBJ1-2; TRBD1 matches at 7 bases. The CDR3 length is 16 residues. V was pared by 4 bases and J by 4 bases, with 12 bases of the junction left unmatched. The germline V gene encodes CDR1 SEHNR and CDR2 FQNEAQ (reference sequence). The CDR3 loop reads CASSSTFGDSLYGYTF. In DNA, the CDR3 is TGTGCCAGCAGCTCCACTTTCGGGGACAGTCTCTATGGCTACACCTTC.

The chain employs TRBV6-1 and TRBJ1-1; D may be TRBD1 (5 bases). The CDR3 totals 14 residues. Germline CDR1 reads MNHNS; CDR2 reads SASEGT. V gave up 4 bases and J gave up 2 bases, with 11 bases separating them. DNA of the CDR3: TGTGCCAGCAGTGGGGGCAGCACAAACACTGAAGCTTTCTTT. It translates to CASSGGSTNTEAFF.

The chain couples TRBV10-3 to TRBJ1-2; D not certain. The germline gives CDR1 ENHRY, CDR2 SYGVKD. V was shortened by 0 bases and J by 6 bases, with 14 bases between the two germline ends. The CDR3 has 15 amino acids. CDR3 in amino acids: CAISESALRGNGYTF. CDR3 DNA: TGTGCCATCAGTGAGTCGGCATTGCGAGGGAATGGCTACACCTTC.

The gene calls are TRBV6-5 and TRBJ2-7; TRBD2 matches at 7 bases. The CDR3 is made up of 15 amino acids. Germline lookup yields CDR1 MNHEY and CDR2 SVGAGI. V was pared by 6 bases and J by 4 bases, with 12 bases of the junction left unmatched. For the CDR3, the DNA is TGTGCCAGCAGCCCCTACGGGGGAGGGGATTACGAGCAGTACTTC. It encodes CASSPYGGGDYEQYF.

There are a few counts of this clone. The V call is TRBV7-6, the J call TRBJ2-2; D unresolved. Germline V CDR1 and CDR2: SGHVS, FNYEAQ. V was trimmed by 1 base and J by 5 bases, leaving 8 bases between them. CDR3 length equals 14 residues. The CDR3 region has the DNA TGTGCCAGCAGCTTAGGGCCCGCTACCGGGGAGCTGTTTTTT. Translation: CASSLGPATGELFF.

J is TRBJ2-7 and V is TRBV6-5, with TRBD2 matching 11 bases. The CDR3 has 14 residues. V trimming: 7 bases; J trimming: 5 bases; junction bases outside the gene matches: 7. Germline CDR1 reads MNHEY; CDR2 reads SVGAGI. The CDR3 DNA reads as TGTGCCAGCATCGATAGCGGGAGGGCCCACGAGCAGTACTTC. Translated, it gives CASIDSGRAHEQYF.

This clone has more than one count but fewer than ten. The DNA for the CDR3 is TGTGCCAGCAGCTTTAGACAGGGGTCGATCGAGCAGTACTTC. Its protein product is CASSFRQGSIEQYF. The J gene is TRBJ2-7, the V gene TRBV5-4; 8 bases fit TRBD1. This CDR3 has 14 residues. The J segment lost 6 bases and the V segment lost 2 bases, leaving 7 bases of the junction unmatched. Germline CDR1 reads SGHNT; CDR2 reads YYREEE (reference sequence).

The gene calls are TRBV9 and TRBJ2-1; TRBD1 agrees at 9 bases. V was pared by 3 bases and J by 4 bases, with 5 bases of the junction left unmatched. Germline V gene data show CDR1 as SGDLS and CDR2 as YYNGEE. The CDR3 runs 15 residues. The CDR3 DNA follows: TGTGCCAGCAGCGCCACGGGACAGGGATACAATGAGCAGTTCTTC. It is translated as CASSATGQGYNEQFF.

The chain employs TRBV6-5 and TRBJ1-2; D gene ambiguous. The CDR3 sequence is 12 residues long. In germline, CDR1 is MNHEY, CDR2 SVGAGI. Trimming took off 5 bases at V and 7 bases at J, with 11 bases between the two ends. The CDR3 DNA sequence: TGTGCCAGCAGTGAAACTAGGGTTGGCTACACCTTC. Residues: CASSETRVGYTF.